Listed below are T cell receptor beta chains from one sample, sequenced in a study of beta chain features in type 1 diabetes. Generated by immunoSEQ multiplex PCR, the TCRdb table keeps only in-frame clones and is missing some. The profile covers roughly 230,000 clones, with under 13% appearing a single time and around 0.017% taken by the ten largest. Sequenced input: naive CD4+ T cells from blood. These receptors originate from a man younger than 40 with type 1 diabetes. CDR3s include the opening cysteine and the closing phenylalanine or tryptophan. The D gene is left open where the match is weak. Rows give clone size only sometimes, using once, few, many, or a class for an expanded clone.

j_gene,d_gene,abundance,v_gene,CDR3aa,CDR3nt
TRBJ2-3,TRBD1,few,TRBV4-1,CASSQAGTASTDTQYF,TGCGCCAGCAGCCAAGCCGGGACAGCTAGCACAGATACGCAGTATTTT
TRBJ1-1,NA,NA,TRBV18,CASSPSEGMNTEAFF,TGTGCCAGCTCACCAAGCGAGGGCATGAACACTGAAGCTTTCTTT
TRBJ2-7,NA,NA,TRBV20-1,CSARGPYEQYF,TGCAGTGCTAGGGGCCCCTACGAGCAGTACTTC
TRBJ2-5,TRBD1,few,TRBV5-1,CASSQLTGEETQYF,TGCGCCAGCAGCCAACTAACAGGGGAGGAGACCCAGTACTTC
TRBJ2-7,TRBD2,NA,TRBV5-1,CASRLASGTVYYEQYF,TGCGCCAGCAGACTAGCTAGCGGGACAGTTTACTACGAGCAGTACTTC
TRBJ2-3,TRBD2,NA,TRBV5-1,CASSLAPGGDTQYF,TGCGCCAGCAGCTTGGCGCCGGGGGGGGATACGCAGTATTTT
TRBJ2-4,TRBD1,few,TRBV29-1,CSVGTGGDIQYF,TGCAGCGTTGGGACAGGGGGTGACATTCAGTACTTC
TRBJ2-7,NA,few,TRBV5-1,CASSLAALTYEQYF,TGCGCCAGCAGCTTGGCCGCACTCACCTACGAGCAGTACTTC
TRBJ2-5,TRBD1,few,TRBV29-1,CSVGQGQETQYF,TGCAGCGTTGGACAGGGGCAAGAGACCCAGTACTTC
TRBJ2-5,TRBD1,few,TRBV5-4,CASSLDRGETQYF,TGTGCCAGCAGCTTGGACAGGGGAGAGACCCAGTACTTC
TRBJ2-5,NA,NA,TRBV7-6,CASSPTSGHWVQTQYF,TGTGCCAGCAGCCCAACTTCGGGACACTGGGTGCAGACCCAGTACTTC
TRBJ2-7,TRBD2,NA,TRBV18,CASSPPGRGNYEQYF,TGTGCCAGCTCACCACCGGGGCGGGGGAACTACGAGCAGTACTTC
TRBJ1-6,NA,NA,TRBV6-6,CASGPPLHF,TGTGCCAGCGGGCCACCCCTCCACTTT
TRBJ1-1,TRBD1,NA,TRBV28,CASFPGGANTEAFF,TGTGCCAGTTTCCCAGGGGGCGCGAACACTGAAGCTTTCTTT
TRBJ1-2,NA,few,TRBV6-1,CASREGPPGGYTF,TGTGCCAGCAGGGAGGGTCCCCCCGGAGGCTACACCTTC
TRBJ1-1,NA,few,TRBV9,CASSPGGRNTEAFF,TGTGCCAGCAGCCCCGGAGGTAGAAACACTGAAGCTTTCTTT
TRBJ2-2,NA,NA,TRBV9,CASKLGPGQPTGELFF,TGTGCCAGCAAGTTAGGACCGGGACAACCCACCGGGGAGCTGTTTTTT
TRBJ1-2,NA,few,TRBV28,CASSLRVGSSKTF,TGTGCCAGCAGTTTACGGGTGGGGAGCTCGAAGACCTTC
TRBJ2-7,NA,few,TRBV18,CASSRYTSYEQYF,TGTGCCAGCTCACGATATACTTCCTACGAGCAGTACTTC
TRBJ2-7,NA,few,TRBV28,CASSPSTVTNEQYF,TGTGCCAGCAGTCCGTCGACGGTGACTAACGAGCAGTACTTC
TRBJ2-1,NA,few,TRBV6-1,CASTPGTSYNEQFF,TGTGCCAGCACTCCCGGGACTTCCTACAATGAGCAGTTCTTC
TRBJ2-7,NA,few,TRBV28,CASSLMVKHYEQYF,TGTGCCAGCAGTTTAATGGTAAAGCACTACGAGCAGTACTTC